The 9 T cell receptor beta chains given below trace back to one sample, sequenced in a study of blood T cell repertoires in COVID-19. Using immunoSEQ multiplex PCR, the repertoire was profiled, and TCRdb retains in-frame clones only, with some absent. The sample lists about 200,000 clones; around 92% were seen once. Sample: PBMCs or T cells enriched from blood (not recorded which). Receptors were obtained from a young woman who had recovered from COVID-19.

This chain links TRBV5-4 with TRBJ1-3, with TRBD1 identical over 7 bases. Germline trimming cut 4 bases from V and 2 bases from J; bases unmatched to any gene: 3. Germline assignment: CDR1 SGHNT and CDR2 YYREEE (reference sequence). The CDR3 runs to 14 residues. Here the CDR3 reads CASSPTGAGNTIYF. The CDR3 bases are TGTGCCAGCAGCCCAACAGGGGCTGGAAACACCATATATTTT.

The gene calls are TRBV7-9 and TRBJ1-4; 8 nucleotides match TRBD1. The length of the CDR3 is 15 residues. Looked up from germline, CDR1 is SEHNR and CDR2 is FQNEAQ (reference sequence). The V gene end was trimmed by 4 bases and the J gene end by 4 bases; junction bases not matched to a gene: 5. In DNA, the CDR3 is TGTGCCAGCAGCTCCCGGACAGGGATTAATGAAAAACTGTTTTTT. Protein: CASSSRTGINEKLFF.

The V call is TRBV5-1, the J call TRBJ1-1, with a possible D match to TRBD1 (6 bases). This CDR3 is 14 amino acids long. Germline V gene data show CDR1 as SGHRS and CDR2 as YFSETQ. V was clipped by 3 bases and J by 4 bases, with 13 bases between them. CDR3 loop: CASSSQGIATEAFF. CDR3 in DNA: TGCGCCAGCAGCTCTCAGGGGATTGCCACTGAAGCTTTCTTT.

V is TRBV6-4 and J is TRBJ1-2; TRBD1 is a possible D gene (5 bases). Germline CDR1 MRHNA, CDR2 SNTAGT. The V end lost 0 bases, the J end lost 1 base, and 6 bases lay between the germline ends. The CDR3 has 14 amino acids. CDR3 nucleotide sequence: TGTGCCAGCAGTGACTCCGGACATAACTATGGCTACACCTTC. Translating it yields CASSDSGHNYGYTF.

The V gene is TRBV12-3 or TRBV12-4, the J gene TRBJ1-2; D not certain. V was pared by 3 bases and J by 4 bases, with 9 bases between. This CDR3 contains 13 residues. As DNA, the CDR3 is TGTGCCAGCAGTTTTTCCAGAATCTATGGCTACACCTTC. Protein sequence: CASSFSRIYGYTF.

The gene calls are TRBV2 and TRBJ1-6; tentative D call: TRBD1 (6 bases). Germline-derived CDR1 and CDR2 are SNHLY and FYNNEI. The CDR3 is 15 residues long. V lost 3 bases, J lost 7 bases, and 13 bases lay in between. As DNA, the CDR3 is TGTGCCAGCAGTGATTGGGGGCCTTCGAATTCACCCCTCCACTTT. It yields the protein CASSDWGPSNSPLHF.

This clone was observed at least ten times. The CDR3 loop is CASLMSSNTGELFF. DNA for the CDR3: TGTGCCAGCCTGATGTCGAGTAACACCGGGGAGCTGTTTTTT. The chain has TRBV2 and TRBJ2-2, with D unresolved. Germline-derived CDR1 and CDR2 are SNHLY and FYNNEI. V was trimmed by 8 bases and J by 2 bases, leaving 12 bases between them. The CDR3 loop spans 14 amino acids.

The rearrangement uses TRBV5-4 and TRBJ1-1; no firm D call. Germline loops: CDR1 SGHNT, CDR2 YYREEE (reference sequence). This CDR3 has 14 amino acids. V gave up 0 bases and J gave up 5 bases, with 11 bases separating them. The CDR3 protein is CASSLGQVGTEAFF. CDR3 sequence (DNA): TGTGCCAGCAGCTTGGGGCAGGTTGGAACTGAAGCTTTCTTT.

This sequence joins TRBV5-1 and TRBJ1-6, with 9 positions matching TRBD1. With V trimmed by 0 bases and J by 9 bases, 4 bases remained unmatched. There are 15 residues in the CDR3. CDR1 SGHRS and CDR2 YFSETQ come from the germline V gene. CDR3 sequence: CASSLGGTGTSPLHF. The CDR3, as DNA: TGCGCCAGCAGCTTGGGAGGGACAGGGACTTCACCCCTCCACTTT.